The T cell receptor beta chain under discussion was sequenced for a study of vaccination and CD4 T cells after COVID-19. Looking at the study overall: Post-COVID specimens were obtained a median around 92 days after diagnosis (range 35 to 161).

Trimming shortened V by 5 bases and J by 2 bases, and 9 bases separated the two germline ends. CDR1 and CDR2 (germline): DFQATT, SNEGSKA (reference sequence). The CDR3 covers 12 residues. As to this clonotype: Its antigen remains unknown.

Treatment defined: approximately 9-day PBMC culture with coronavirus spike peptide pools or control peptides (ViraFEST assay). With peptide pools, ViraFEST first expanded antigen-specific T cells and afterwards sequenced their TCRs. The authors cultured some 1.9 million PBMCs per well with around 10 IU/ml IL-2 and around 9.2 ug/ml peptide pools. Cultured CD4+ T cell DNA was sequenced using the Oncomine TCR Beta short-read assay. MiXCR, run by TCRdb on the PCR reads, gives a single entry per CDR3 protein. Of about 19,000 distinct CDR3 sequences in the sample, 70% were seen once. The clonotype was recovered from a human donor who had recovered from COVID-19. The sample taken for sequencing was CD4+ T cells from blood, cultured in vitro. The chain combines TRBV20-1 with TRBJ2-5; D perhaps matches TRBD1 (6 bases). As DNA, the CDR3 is TGCAGTGCTGGGGACATGCAAGAGACCCAGTACTTC. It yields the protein CSAGDMQETQYF.